This paragraph reports one T cell receptor (beta chain). The CDR3 is 15 residues long. The V end lost 8 bases, the J end lost 4 bases, and 17 bases lay between the germline ends. Germline assignment: CDR1 SGHAT and CDR2 FQDESV (reference sequence). The sample belongs to a study of blood T cell repertoires in COVID-19. For the study at large: The origin of the acute and convalescent COVID-19 samples was the United States, Italy and Spain.

How the authors handled the data: Nucleated cell counts were estimated from reference gene primer amplification. The protocol was immunoSEQ multiplex PCR, while the TCRdb copy is restricted to in-frame clones and leaves out a portion. V and J calls and clone size follow that table, whereas D and trimming were derived from the DNA. The table lists around 83,000 clones, more than 75% of them singletons. The sequenced sample was peripheral blood. The receptor was derived from an elderly man with active or convalescent COVID-19. The chain joins TRBV11-1 to TRBJ2-2, with D possibly matching TRBD2 (5 bases). For the CDR3, the DNA is TGTGCCAGCCGAGGGCCTCTACCGTCCACCGGGGAGCTGTTTTTT. It specifies CASRGPLPSTGELFF. Looking up the rest from reference TRBV11-1 and TRBJ2-2 gives the full variable domain: EAEVAQSPRYKITEKSQAVAFWCDPISGHATLYWYRQILGQGPELLVQFQDESVVDDSQLPKDRFSAERLKGVDSTLKIQPAELGDSAMYLCASRGPLPSTGELFFGEGSRLTVL.